The text below deals with one TCR beta chain. This clone was observed a handful of times. Its target antigen remains unknown. Base qualities are missing; no much larger clone stands one base away. This specimen belongs to a study of T cell responses to AZD1222 COVID-19 vaccine (dated by TCRdb to 2020 to 2022). A note on the overall study: AZD1222 recipients whose second dose came at about 4 weeks and those whose second dose came at about 12 weeks were combined into one group, since spike-specific TCR depth and breadth did not differ between the two schedules. A total of about 230 trial participants underwent TCR sequencing, of whom nearly 210 received two doses of AZD1222 and approximately 25 received two doses of the MenACWY control vaccine. Trial participants were enrolled by age into subgroups of 18-55, 56-69 and 70-plus years, and 148, 28 and 57 TCR-sequenced participants, respectively, were included in these subgroups.

Summary of the overall study and its limitations: Epitopes outside the regions mutated in the B.1.351 and B.1.1.7 variants were reportedly recognized by nearly half of the unique spike-specific TCRs. Conclusions about previously exposed vaccinees were limited because only six AZD1222 recipients were SARS-CoV-2 seropositive at baseline. Because no day 14 peak-response samples were available, repertoires were characterized only after the peak T cell response. Vaccine-associated CD4 TCRs spanned the whole spike protein, with dominant responses in regions 160-218 and 743-854. Participants were mostly white British and included more females than males, and it was suggested by the authors that clonal diversity may have been underestimated. After two AZD1222 doses, spike-specific TCR breadth and depth were significantly higher than at day 0 and than in MenACWY recipients. In the small 56-69-year group, the increase in depth fell short of significance, most likely because of low power.

In the paper's terms, the time point label means: baseline before first vaccination. Vaccinee samples came from UK trials COV001 and COV002, including a single-blind randomized controlled phase 2/3 trial of AZD1222 (ChAdOx1 nCoV-19) in healthy adults. Trial participant PBMC samples were collected at day 0 and day 28 after the second dose for TCRbeta chain sequencing. The CDR3 regions of human TCRbeta chains were analyzed by immunosequencing. On the authors' methods: TCRs in the repertoires were matched against a reference library of SARS-CoV-2-specific TCRs that had been generated with the MIRA antigen-specificity platform. Breadth was defined as the fraction of unique TCRs that were SARS-CoV-2-associated, and depth was defined as the fraction of total T cells that were SARS-CoV-2-associated. Using the MIRA data, each spike-specific TCR was mapped to the spike region that the TCR reacts to and placed in a CD4 or CD8 class. Log10-transformed breadth and depth values were compared by one-way ANOVA with Sidak's multiple comparisons tests. TCRdb took this table from immuneACCESS and kept in-frame rearrangements with V and J called. Such tables lack part of the clones; where checked against another copy, unresolved V genes explain under half of the gap, and the rest is unexplained. V, J and clone size derive from that table, while D and trimming were established from the DNA sequence. The sample includes 95,000 to 100,000 clones, with about 90% observed a single time. The ten largest clones represent about 15% of the sample.

The CDR3 holds 15 amino acids from the cysteine to the phenylalanine. Here the CDR3 DNA is all that survives: 45 bases in frame from base 1. For CDR1 and CDR2, the germline V gene lists ENHRY and SYGVKD. At the junction V is shortened by 7 bases and J by 3 bases; bases outside the gene matches: 11. The source was peripheral blood, collected on day 0 of AZD1222 vaccination. The V and J segments used are TRBV10-3 and TRBJ1-2, and 7 junction bases match TRBD1. This clonotype originated in an adult in good health. The DNA is as follows: TGTGCCATCACCAACCCAAGGGGGCCGGACTATGGCTACACCTTC. It translates to CAITNPRGPDYGYTF.